This T cell receptor beta chain was captured in a study of CD4 T cells in relation to SARS-CoV-2 and coronaviruses. Germline V lookup: CDR1 SGHRS, CDR2 YFSETQ. The CDR3 consists of 17 residues. V dropped 4 bases and J dropped 2; count of bases not matched to a gene: 8. Comment on this clone: Its antigen is undetermined.

The unexposed donors gave CD4+ T cells in 2011-2018, prior to COVID-19. After about ten days of culture, CD4+ T cells were isolated. Cultures held two million PBMCs per well with about 10 IU/ml IL-2. The assay was immunoSEQ multiplex PCR, and TCRdb's table has in-frame clones only and misses some. The repertoire holds roughly 15,000 clones, with roughly 87% as singletons. Sequencing was performed on CD4+ T cells from PBMCs, cultured in vitro. The source is a human donor in good health. The chain recombines TRBV5-1 with TRBJ2-7; 14 bases align to TRBD2. The CDR3 reads CASSRRTSGRNPYEQYF. CDR3 DNA: TGCGCCAGCAGCAGAAGGACTAGCGGGAGGAACCCCTACGAGCAGTACTTC.